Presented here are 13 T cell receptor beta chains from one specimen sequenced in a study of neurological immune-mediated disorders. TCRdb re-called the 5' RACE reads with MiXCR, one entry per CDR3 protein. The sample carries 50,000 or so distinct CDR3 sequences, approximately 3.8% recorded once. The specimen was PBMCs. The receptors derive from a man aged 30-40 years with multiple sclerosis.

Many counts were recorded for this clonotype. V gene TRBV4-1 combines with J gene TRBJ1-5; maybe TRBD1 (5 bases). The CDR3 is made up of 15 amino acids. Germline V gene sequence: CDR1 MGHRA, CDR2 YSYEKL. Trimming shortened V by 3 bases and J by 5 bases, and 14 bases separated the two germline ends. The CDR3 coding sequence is TGCGCCAGCAGCCATCAGGGTAGGGGTGATCAGCCCCAGCATTTT. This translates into CASSHQGRGDQPQHF.

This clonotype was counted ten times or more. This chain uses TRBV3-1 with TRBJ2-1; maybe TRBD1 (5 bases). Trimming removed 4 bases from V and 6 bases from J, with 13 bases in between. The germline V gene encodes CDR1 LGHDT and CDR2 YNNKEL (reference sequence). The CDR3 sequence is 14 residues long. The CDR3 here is CASSPQTVSNEQFF. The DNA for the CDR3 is TGTGCCAGCAGCCCCCAGACAGTCTCCAATGAGCAGTTCTTC.

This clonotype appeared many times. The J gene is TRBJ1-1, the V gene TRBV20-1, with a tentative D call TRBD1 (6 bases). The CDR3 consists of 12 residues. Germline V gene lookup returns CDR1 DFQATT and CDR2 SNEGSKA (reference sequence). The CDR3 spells CSARGGNTEAFF. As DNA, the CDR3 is TGCAGCGCCAGAGGGGGGAACACTGAAGCTTTCTTT.

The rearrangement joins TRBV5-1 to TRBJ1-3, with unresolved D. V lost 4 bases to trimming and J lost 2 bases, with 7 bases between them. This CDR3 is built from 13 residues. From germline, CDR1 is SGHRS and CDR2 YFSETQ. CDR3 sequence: CASSQGTGNTIYF. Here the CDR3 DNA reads TGCGCCAGCAGCCAAGGGACTGGAAACACCATATATTTT.

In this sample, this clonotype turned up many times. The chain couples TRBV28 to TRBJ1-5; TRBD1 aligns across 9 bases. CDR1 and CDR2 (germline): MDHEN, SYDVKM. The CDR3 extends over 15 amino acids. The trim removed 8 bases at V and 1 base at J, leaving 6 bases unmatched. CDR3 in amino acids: CASGETGGSNQPQHF. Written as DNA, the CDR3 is TGTGCCAGCGGTGAGACAGGGGGGAGCAATCAGCCCCAGCATTTT.

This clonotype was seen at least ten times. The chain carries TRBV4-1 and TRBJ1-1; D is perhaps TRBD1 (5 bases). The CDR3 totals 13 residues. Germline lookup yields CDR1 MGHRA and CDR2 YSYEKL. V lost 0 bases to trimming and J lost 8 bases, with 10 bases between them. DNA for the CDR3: TGCGCCAGCAGCCAAGAGGGGGATCCAGAAGCTTTCTTT. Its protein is CASSQEGDPEAFF.

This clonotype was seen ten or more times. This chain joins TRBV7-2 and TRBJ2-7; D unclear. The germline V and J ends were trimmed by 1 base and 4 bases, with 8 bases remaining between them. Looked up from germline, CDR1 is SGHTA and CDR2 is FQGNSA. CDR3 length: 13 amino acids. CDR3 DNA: TGTGCCAGCAGCTTAGTTGTGGGTTACGAGCAGTACTTC. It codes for CASSLVVGYEQYF.

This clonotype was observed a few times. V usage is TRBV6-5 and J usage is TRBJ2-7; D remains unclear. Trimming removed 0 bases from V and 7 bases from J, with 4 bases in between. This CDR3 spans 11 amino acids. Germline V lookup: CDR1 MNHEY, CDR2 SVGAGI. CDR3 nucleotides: TGTGCCAGCAGTTACTCGGGAGAGCAGTACTTC. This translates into CASSYSGEQYF.

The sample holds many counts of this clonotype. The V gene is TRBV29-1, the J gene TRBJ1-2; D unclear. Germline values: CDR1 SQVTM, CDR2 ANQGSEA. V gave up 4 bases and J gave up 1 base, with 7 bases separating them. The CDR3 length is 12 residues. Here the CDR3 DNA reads TGCAGCGTTGGGTCAAATAACTATGGCTACACCTTC. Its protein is CSVGSNNYGYTF.

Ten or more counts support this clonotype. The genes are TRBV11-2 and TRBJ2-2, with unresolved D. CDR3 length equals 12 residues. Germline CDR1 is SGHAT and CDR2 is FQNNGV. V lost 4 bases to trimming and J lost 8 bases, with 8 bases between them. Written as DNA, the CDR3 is TGTGCCAGCAGCTCCCTGGTGGGGGAGCTGTTTTTT. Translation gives CASSSLVGELFF.

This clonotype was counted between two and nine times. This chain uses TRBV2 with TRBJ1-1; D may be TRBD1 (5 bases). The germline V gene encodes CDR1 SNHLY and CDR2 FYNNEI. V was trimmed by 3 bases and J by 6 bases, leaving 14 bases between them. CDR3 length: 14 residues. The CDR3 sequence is CASSDHAGDSEAFF. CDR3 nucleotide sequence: TGTGCCAGCAGTGACCACGCGGGGGACTCTGAAGCTTTCTTT.

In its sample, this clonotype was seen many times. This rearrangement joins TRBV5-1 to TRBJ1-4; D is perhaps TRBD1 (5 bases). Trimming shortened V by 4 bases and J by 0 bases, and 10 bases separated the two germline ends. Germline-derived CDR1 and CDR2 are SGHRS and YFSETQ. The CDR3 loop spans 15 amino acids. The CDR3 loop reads CASSQQVPTNEKLFF. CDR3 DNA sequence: TGCGCCAGCAGCCAACAGGTCCCAACTAATGAAAAACTGTTTTTT. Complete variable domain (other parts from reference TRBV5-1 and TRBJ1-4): KAGVTQTPRYLIKTRGQQVTLSCSPISGHRSVSWYQQTPGQGLQFLFEYFSETQRNKGNFPGRFSGRQFSNSRSEMNVSTLELGDSALYLCASSQQVPTNEKLFFGSGTQLSVL.

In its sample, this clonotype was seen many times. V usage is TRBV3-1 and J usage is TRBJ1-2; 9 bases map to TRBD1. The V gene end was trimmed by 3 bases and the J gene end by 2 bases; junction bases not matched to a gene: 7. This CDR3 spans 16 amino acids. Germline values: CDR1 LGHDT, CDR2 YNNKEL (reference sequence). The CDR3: CASSHDPGQGNYGYTF. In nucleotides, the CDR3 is TGTGCCAGCAGCCACGATCCCGGACAGGGGAACTATGGCTACACCTTC.